This T cell receptor beta chain appears in the sequencing data of a study of PD-1 blockade in classical Hodgkin lymphoma. Each of the patients experienced relapse following autologous stem cell transplantation, and their brentuximab vedotin exposure differed. The study, taken as a whole, reports: The drivers behind the repertoire differences, possibly disease activity or prior therapy, remain undefined. In newly diagnosed patients, baseline TCR diversity was reportedly below that of healthy donors.

This clone turned up a few times. The antigen is not known. Libraries were prepared by immunoSEQ multiplex PCR; TCRdb keeps only in-frame clonotypes and omits some of them. Found here are about 14,000 clones, around 78% of them singletons; the top ten hold around 25%. V trimming: 3 bases; J trimming: 9 bases; junction bases outside the gene matches: 7. The CDR3 runs 14 residues. The V gene's germline CDR1 is LNHDA and CDR2 SQIVND (reference sequence). The sequences come from peripheral blood mononuclear cells (PBMCs), collected before the second cycle of nivolumab. The V call is TRBV19, the J call TRBJ2-1, with 8 bases identical to TRBD2. The TCR originated in a human donor with classical Hodgkin lymphoma. DNA of the CDR3: TGTGCCAGTAGTATTATCGGGGGGGCTGGTGAGCAGTTCTTC. This sequence encodes CASSIIGGAGEQFF.